Shown below are 8 T cell receptor beta chains from a single sample sequenced in a study of blood T cell repertoires in COVID-19. The protocol was immunoSEQ multiplex PCR, while the TCRdb copy is restricted to in-frame clones and leaves out a portion. The sample consists of 270,000 or so clones, approximately 84% of them appearing once. Sequencing was carried out using peripheral blood. These receptors all come from a human donor with COVID-19, enrolled during active disease. The donor label of this sample is uncertain.

The genes are TRBV6-1 and TRBJ1-5; TRBD1 is a possible D gene (5 bases). Between the trimmed V and J ends, which lost 2 bases and 7 bases, there was a span of 15 bases. CDR3 length equals 15 residues. CDR1 is MNHNS, CDR2 SASEGT, per germline. The CDR3 region has the DNA TGTGCCAGCAGTGAAAGCGGGGCGGGAAGGCAGCCCCAGCATTTT. This codes for CASSESGAGRQPQHF.

This clone was found once. This chain connects TRBV6-5 to TRBJ2-1, with D perhaps TRBD2 (5 bases). The ends were cut back, 2 bases at V and 5 bases at J, with 7 bases in the middle. The CDR3 totals 13 residues. Germline V gene lookup returns CDR1 MNHEY and CDR2 SVGAGI. In DNA, the CDR3 is TGTGCCAGCAGTTACGGACTTAACAATGAGCAGTTCTTC. Encoded protein: CASSYGLNNEQFF.

The genes are TRBV11-2 and TRBJ1-3, with 7 bases identical to TRBD1. The CDR3 extends over 16 amino acids. The V and J ends lost 5 bases and 0 bases, in that order; junction bases with no gene match: 7. The germline V gene encodes CDR1 SGHAT and CDR2 FQNNGV. CDR3 region: CASSTGDRRSGNTIYF. The CDR3 DNA sequence: TGTGCCAGCAGCACTGGGGACAGACGCTCTGGAAACACCATATATTTT.

This clone has only one observation. This chain links TRBV7-2 with TRBJ2-7; no reliable D call. CDR1 SGHTA and CDR2 FQGNSA come from the germline V gene. The CDR3 runs 15 residues. Trimming took 1 base from V and 6 from J, leaving 16 bases between them. CDR3 DNA: TGTGCCAGCAGCTTAGAGCACCCCACGGTTGGCGAGCAGTACTTC. Amino acid sequence: CASSLEHPTVGEQYF. Supplemented by reference TRBV7-2 and TRBJ2-7, the full variable domain reads GAGVSQSPSNKVTEKGKDVELRCDPISGHTALYWYRQSLGQGLEFLIYFQGNSAPDKSGLPSDRFSAERTGGSVSTLTIQRTQQEDSAVYLCASSLEHPTVGEQYFGPGTRLTVT.

The chain employs TRBV4-1 and TRBJ2-5; TRBD1 matches at 8 bases. V was pared by 1 base and J by 4 bases, with 8 bases of the junction left unmatched. CDR3 length: 16 residues. Looked up from germline, CDR1 is MGHRA and CDR2 is YSYEKL. The CDR3 loop is CASSQGMTGEGETQYF. The DNA of the CDR3 is TGCGCCAGCAGCCAAGGGATGACAGGGGAAGGAGAGACCCAGTACTTC.

The V call is TRBV19, the J call TRBJ2-5; 9 bases align to TRBD1. The V gene's germline CDR1 is LNHDA and CDR2 SQIVND (reference sequence). The CDR3 contains 15 residues. The ends lost 4 bases at V and 5 bases at J; junction bases unmatched: 8. The CDR3 nucleotides are TGTGCCAGTAGTACGGGAGGACAGGGGCGGGAGACCCAGTACTTC. It codes for CASSTGGQGRETQYF.

The gene calls are TRBV19 and TRBJ1-6; 11 bases are shared with TRBD1. CDR1 LNHDA and CDR2 SQIVND come from the germline V gene (reference sequence). With V trimmed by 10 bases and J by 7 bases, 3 bases remained unmatched. This CDR3 comprises 13 residues. CDR3 region: CATRDRGNSPLHF. CDR3 bases: TGTGCCACCAGGGACAGGGGGAATTCACCCCTCCACTTT. Supplemented by reference TRBV19 and TRBJ1-6, the full variable domain reads DGGITQSPKYLFRKEGQNVTLSCEQNLNHDAMYWYRQDPGQGLRLIYYSQIVNDFQKGDIAEGYSVSREKKESFPLTVTSAQKNPTAFYLCATRDRGNSPLHFGNGTRLTVT.

CDR3 sequence reads: CASMPGQGNSGNTIYF. Written as DNA, the CDR3 is TGTGCCAGCATGCCTGGACAGGGCAACTCTGGAAACACCATATATTTT. The genes are TRBV2 and TRBJ1-3; 8 nucleotides match TRBD1. CDR3 length: 16 amino acids. With V trimmed by 7 bases and J by 0 bases, 8 bases remained unmatched. From germline, CDR1 is SNHLY and CDR2 FYNNEI.